These 17 T cell receptor beta chains were sequenced from one sample in a study of T cells in Graves' hyperthyroidism and ophthalmopathy. TCR beta CDR3 region amplification was performed from RNA transcripts. The primer set for the first-round RT-PCR of the TCR CDR3 was HTBI. TCRdb re-derived calls from the multiplex PCR reads in MiXCR, one entry per CDR3 protein. The data contain 490,000 or so distinct CDR3 sequences, 22% of them singletons. The sequenced sample was blood. These receptors all stem from a woman in her 70s with Graves' ophthalmopathy.

The J gene is TRBJ2-2, the V gene TRBV5-6; no clear D. Trimming removed 1 base at V and 4 bases at J, with 8 bases between. This CDR3 region has 14 residues. CDR1 and CDR2 from the germline V gene are SGHDT and YYEEEE. CDR3 protein: CASSLTISTGELFF. The CDR3, as DNA: TGTGCCAGCAGCTTGACTATCTCCACCGGGGAGCTGTTTTTT.

This chain connects TRBV29-1 to TRBJ2-1, with a tentative D call TRBD1 (5 bases). V lost 6 bases to trimming and J lost 5 bases, with 14 bases between them. This CDR3 contains 13 residues. Germline V gene data show CDR1 as SQVTM and CDR2 as ANQGSEA. This CDR3 reads CSVDTLLNNEQFF. The DNA of the CDR3 is TGCAGCGTGGACACCCTATTGAACAATGAGCAGTTCTTC.

This clonotype appeared a few times. The chain has TRBV11-2 and TRBJ2-7, with 12 bases lining up with TRBD2. V lost 1 base and J lost 4; bases outside the gene matches: 5. This CDR3 comprises 16 residues. Germline CDR1 and CDR2: SGHAT and FQNNGV. The chain's CDR3 is CASSLAASGRVYEQYF. As DNA, the CDR3 is TGTGCCAGCAGCTTAGCGGCTAGCGGGAGGGTATACGAGCAGTACTTC.

V gene TRBV10-3 combines with J gene TRBJ2-7; D possibly corresponds to TRBD2 (6 bases). V was cut by 3 bases and J by 3 bases, with 12 bases left in between. The CDR3 loop spans 14 amino acids. Germline CDR1 and CDR2: ENHRY and SYGVKD. The DNA for the CDR3 is TGTGCCATCAGTGATGAACGGGAGTACTACGAGCAGTACTTC. Translated, it gives CAISDEREYYEQYF.

The chain couples TRBV20-1 to TRBJ2-5; 9 bases align to TRBD2. Germline CDR1 and CDR2: DFQATT and SNEGSKA (reference sequence). The junction had 11 bases not matched to a gene; V was cut back by 5 bases and J by 4 bases. This CDR3 has 15 amino acids. The CDR3 loop reads CSALTSGGGPETQYF. The CDR3 DNA follows: TGCAGTGCTCTGACTAGCGGCGGAGGACCAGAGACCCAGTACTTC.

The V and J genes are TRBV5-4 and TRBJ2-5; D gene uncertain. Germline lookup yields CDR1 SGHNT and CDR2 YYREEE (reference sequence). Trimming stripped 0 bases from V and 2 bases from J, with 8 bases between. This CDR3 region has 14 residues. The CDR3 loop reads CASSLAGRQETQYF. Written as DNA, the CDR3 is TGTGCCAGCAGCTTGGCTGGAAGACAAGAGACCCAGTACTTC.

This chain uses TRBV19 with TRBJ2-3; D unresolved. V was cut by 4 bases and J by 3 bases, with 17 bases left in between. This CDR3 spans 16 amino acids. CDR1 is LNHDA, CDR2 SQIVND, per germline (reference sequence). This CDR3 is CASSTTPRATTDTQYF. CDR3 DNA sequence: TGTGCCAGTAGTACCACTCCCCGGGCGACAACAGATACGCAGTATTTT.

The chain is built from TRBV7-6 and TRBJ2-2, with D perhaps assigned TRBD1 or TRBD2 (5 bases each). Trimming cost V 1 base and J 1 base, with 13 bases left between them. This CDR3 region has 17 residues. Germline CDR1 and CDR2: SGHVS and FNYEAQ. Here the CDR3 DNA reads TGTGCCAGCAGCTTAGGCCGGGACGGATGGAACACCGGGGAGCTGTTTTTT. Translated: CASSLGRDGWNTGELFF.

This clonotype appeared many times. J is TRBJ1-1 and V is TRBV15; 7 bases are shared with TRBD1. The J segment lost 4 bases and the V segment lost 4 bases, leaving 6 bases of the junction unmatched. Germline assignment: CDR1 LNHNV and CDR2 YYDKDF (reference sequence). This CDR3 is built from 14 residues. CDR3 loop: CATSIRGRSTEAFF. CDR3 nucleotide sequence: TGTGCCACCAGCATAAGGGGGCGAAGCACTGAAGCTTTCTTT.

This clonotype was picked up many times. The chain is built from TRBV6-1 and TRBJ1-5; no firm D call. The V end was cut by 2 bases, the J end by 7 bases, with 9 bases between. CDR3 length equals 13 residues. CDR1 is MNHNS, CDR2 SASEGT, per germline. CDR3 DNA: TGTGCCAGCAGTGAACACCGGCAACAGCCCCAGCATTTT. Protein sequence: CASSEHRQQPQHF.

A few counts support this clonotype. The chain links TRBV3-1 to TRBJ1-4; D not resolved. From germline, CDR1 is LGHDT and CDR2 YNNKEL (reference sequence). This CDR3 contains 15 residues. V was trimmed by 0 bases and J by 7 bases, leaving 12 bases between them. The CDR3 sequence is CASSQDGSPIEKLFF. Written as DNA, the CDR3 is TGTGCCAGCAGCCAAGATGGTAGCCCCATTGAAAAACTGTTTTTT.

This clonotype was seen many times. The chain employs TRBV2 and TRBJ2-3; possible D gene TRBD1, 6 bases. Trimming stripped 1 base from V and 1 base from J, with 6 bases between. CDR1 is SNHLY and CDR2 is FYNNEI in the germline V gene. The CDR3 has 14 amino acids. CDR3 sequence reads: CASSEDRGTDTQYF. The DNA for the CDR3 is TGTGCCAGCAGTGAAGACAGGGGCACAGATACGCAGTATTTT.

Here the CDR3 reads CASSLVGVGYTF. CDR3 sequence (DNA): TGTGCCAGCAGCTTGGTAGGGGTTGGCTACACCTTC. This chain connects TRBV5-8 to TRBJ1-2; a possible D gene is TRBD1 (5 bases). From germline, CDR1 is SGHTS and CDR2 YDEGEE. Trimming pared 0 bases from V and 7 bases from J, leaving 7 bases between. CDR3 length: 12 residues.

In this sample, this clonotype turned up a few times. The chain joins TRBV6-1 to TRBJ2-1, with D maybe TRBD1 (6 bases). Germline V CDR1 and CDR2: MNHNS, SASEGT. V lost 2 bases, J lost 2 bases, and 10 bases lay in between. CDR3 size: 15 residues. The CDR3 bases are TGTGCCAGCAGTGAAATAGGGGGTACCTACAATGAGCAGTTCTTC. Translation: CASSEIGGTYNEQFF.

V gene TRBV19 combines with J gene TRBJ1-1; a weak D match, TRBD1 (5 bases). Trimming took 3 bases from V and 5 from J, leaving 13 bases between them. The germline V gene has CDR1 LNHDA and CDR2 SQIVND (reference sequence). This CDR3 has 14 residues. In DNA form, the CDR3 reads TGTGCCAGTAGTATGGCCGGGGGGAGTACTGAAGCTTTCTTT. Protein: CASSMAGGSTEAFF.

This sequence joins TRBV3-1 and TRBJ2-7, with 7 nucleotides matching TRBD2. Germline assignment: CDR1 LGHDT and CDR2 YNNKEL (reference sequence). J was trimmed by 2 bases and V by 3 bases; bases with no gene match: 4. The CDR3 covers 14 residues. CDR3 sequence reads: CASSQSSGPYEQYF. CDR3 nucleotides: TGTGCCAGCAGCCAGTCTAGCGGACCCTACGAGCAGTACTTC.

V gene TRBV29-1 combines with J gene TRBJ2-5; TRBD2 matches at 13 bases. The CDR3 extends over 17 amino acids. Germline loops: CDR1 SQVTM, CDR2 ANQGSEA. Trimming removed 3 bases from V and 4 bases from J; junction bases left unmatched: 11. The CDR3 reads CSVEVGLAGARGETQYF. CDR3 DNA: TGCAGCGTTGAGGTTGGACTAGCGGGAGCTCGGGGAGAGACCCAGTACTTC.